Sequencing of this TCR beta chain was carried out in a study of blood T cell repertoires in COVID-19. For the study at large: There were acute and convalescent COVID-19 samples, and they came from the United States, Italy and Spain.

Libraries were prepared by immunoSEQ multiplex PCR; TCRdb keeps only in-frame clonotypes and omits some of them. The repertoire holds approximately 390,000 clones, with 88% as singletons. This CDR3 comprises 13 residues. V gave up 2 bases and J gave up 7 bases, with 11 bases separating them. Per germline, CDR1 MNHEY and CDR2 SVGEGT. This clone was seen once. The cohort comprised adults aged about 18 to 100 years residing in about two dozen US areas. Participants were placed into cohorts based on the clinical history they reported. The origin of this receptor is a woman aged 40 to 50 with acute COVID-19. The sample consisted of PBMCs or T cells enriched from blood (not recorded which). V is TRBV6-2 or TRBV6-3 and J is TRBJ1-2; perhaps TRBD1 as D (5 bases). The CDR3 DNA reads as TGTGCCAGCAGTTACACAGGAAAGGGTGGCTACACCTTC. Protein: CASSYTGKGGYTF.